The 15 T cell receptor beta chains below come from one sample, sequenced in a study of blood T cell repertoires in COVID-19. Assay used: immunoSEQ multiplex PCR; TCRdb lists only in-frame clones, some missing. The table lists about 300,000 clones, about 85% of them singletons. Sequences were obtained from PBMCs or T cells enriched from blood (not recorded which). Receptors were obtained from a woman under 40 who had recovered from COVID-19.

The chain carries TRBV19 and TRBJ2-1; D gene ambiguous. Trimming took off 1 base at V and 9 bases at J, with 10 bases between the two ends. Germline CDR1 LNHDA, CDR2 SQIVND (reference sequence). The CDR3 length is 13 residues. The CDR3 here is CASSIGSASEQFF. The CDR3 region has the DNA TGTGCCAGTAGTATAGGGTCTGCCAGTGAGCAGTTCTTC.

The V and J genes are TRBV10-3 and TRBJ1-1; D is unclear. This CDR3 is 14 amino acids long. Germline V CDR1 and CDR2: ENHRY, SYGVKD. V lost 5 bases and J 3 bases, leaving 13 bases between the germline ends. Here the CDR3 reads CAISRYGGDTEAFF. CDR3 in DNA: TGTGCCATCAGTCGGTATGGCGGGGACACTGAAGCTTTCTTT.

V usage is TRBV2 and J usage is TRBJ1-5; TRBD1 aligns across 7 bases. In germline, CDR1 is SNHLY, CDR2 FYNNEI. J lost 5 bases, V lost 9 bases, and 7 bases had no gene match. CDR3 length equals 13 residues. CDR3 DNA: TGTGCCAGGGGGACAGACTCAGATCAGCCCCAGCATTTT. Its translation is CARGTDSDQPQHF.

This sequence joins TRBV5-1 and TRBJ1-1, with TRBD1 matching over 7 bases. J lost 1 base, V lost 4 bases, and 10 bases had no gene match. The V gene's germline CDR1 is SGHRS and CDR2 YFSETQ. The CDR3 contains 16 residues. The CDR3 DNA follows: TGCGCCAGCAGCGGGTCCCGGACAGGCACGAACACTGAAGCTTTCTTT. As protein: CASSGSRTGTNTEAFF.

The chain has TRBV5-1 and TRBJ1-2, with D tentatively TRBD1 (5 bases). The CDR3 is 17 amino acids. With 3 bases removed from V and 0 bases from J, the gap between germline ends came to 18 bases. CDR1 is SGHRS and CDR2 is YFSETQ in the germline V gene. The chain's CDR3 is CASSSSLGQPTNYGYTF. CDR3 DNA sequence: TGCGCCAGCAGCTCTTCCCTGGGGCAGCCGACTAACTATGGCTACACCTTC.

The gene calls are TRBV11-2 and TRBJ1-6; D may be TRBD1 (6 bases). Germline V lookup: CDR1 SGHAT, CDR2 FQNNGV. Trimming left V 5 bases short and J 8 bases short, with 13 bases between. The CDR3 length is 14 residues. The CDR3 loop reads CASSPGTGYSPLHF. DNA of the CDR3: TGTGCCAGCAGCCCTGGTACAGGGTATTCACCCCTCCACTTT.

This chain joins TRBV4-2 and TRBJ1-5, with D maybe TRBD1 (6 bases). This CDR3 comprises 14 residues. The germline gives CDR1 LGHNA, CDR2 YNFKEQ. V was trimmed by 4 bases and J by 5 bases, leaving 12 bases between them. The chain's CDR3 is CASSPGVIDQPQHF. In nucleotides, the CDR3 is TGTGCCAGCAGCCCAGGGGTAATCGATCAGCCCCAGCATTTT.

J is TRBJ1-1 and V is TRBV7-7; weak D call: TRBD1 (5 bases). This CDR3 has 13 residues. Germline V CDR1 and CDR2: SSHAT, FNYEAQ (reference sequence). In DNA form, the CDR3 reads TGTGCTCTCTCACCGACAGAGAACACTGAAGCTTTCTTT. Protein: CALSPTENTEAFF.

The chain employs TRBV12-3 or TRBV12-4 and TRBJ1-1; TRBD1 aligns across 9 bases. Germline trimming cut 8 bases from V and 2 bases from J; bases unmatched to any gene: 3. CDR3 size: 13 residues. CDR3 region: CASGTGINTEAFF. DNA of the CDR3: TGTGCCAGCGGGACAGGGATTAACACTGAAGCTTTCTTT.

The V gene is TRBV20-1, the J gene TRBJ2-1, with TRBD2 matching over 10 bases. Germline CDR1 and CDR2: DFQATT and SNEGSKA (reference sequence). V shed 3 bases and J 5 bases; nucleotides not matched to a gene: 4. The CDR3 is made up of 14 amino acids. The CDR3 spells CSASWTSGDNEQFF. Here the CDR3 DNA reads TGCAGTGCTAGTTGGACTAGCGGAGACAATGAGCAGTTCTTC.

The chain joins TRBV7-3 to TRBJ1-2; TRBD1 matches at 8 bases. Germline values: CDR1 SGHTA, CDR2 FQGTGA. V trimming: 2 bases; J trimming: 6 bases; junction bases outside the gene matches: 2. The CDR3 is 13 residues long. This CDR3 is CASSLQGAHGYTF. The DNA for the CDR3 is TGTGCCAGCAGCTTACAGGGGGCGCATGGCTACACCTTC.

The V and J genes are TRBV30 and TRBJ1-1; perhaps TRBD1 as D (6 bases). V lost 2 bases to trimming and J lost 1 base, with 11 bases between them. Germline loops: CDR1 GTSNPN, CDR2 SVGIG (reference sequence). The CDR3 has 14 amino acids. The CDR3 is CAWSKDRSNTEAFF. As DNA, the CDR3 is TGTGCCTGGAGTAAGGACAGATCGAACACTGAAGCTTTCTTT.

Here the CDR3 reads CASSQDPGVENYGYTF. The CDR3 DNA reads TGCGCCAGCAGCCAAGATCCAGGGGTAGAAAACTATGGCTACACCTTC. The chain recombines TRBV4-1 with TRBJ1-2; possibly TRBD1 for D (6 bases). The V end lost 0 bases, the J end lost 2 bases, and 13 bases lay between the germline ends. The CDR3 is made up of 16 amino acids. The germline V gene encodes CDR1 MGHRA and CDR2 YSYEKL.

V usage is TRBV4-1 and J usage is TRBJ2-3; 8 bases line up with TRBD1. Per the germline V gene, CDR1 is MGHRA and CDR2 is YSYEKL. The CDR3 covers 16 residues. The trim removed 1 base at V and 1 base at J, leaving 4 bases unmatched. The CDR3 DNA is TGCGCCAGCAGCCAAGGACCAGGGGGCGGCACAGATACGCAGTATTTT. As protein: CASSQGPGGGTDTQYF.

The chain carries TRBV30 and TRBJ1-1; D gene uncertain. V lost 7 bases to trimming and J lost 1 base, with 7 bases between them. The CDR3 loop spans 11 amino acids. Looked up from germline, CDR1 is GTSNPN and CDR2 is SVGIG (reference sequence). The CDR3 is CASNRNTEAFF. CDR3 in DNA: TGTGCCTCCAACAGGAACACTGAAGCTTTCTTT.